The clone carrying this T cell receptor beta chain was seen only once. This sample stems from a study of blood T cell repertoires in COVID-19. The assay was immunoSEQ multiplex PCR, and TCRdb's table has in-frame clones only and misses some. The sample lists around 120,000 clones, 80% seen once, with around a quarter in the top ten. The CDR3 is made up of 14 amino acids. CDR1 is ENHRY, CDR2 SYGVKD, per germline. V lost 6 bases, J lost 2 bases, and 13 bases lay in between. The clonotype originates from a human donor in a cohort sampled during active COVID-19. The chain carries TRBV10-3 and TRBJ1-1; possible D gene TRBD1, 6 bases. The sample was peripheral blood. The CDR3 here is CAISRTGFNTEAFF. Here the CDR3 DNA reads TGTGCCATCAGCAGAACAGGGTTCAACACTGAAGCTTTCTTT.